This T cell receptor (beta chain) was captured by sequencing in a study of blood T cell repertoires in COVID-19. In the study overall: Whether acute or convalescent, the COVID-19 samples came from the United States, Italy and Spain.

V was trimmed by 1 base and J by 10 bases, leaving 14 bases between them. Germline assignment: CDR1 MNHNS and CDR2 SASEGT. The CDR3 is made up of 15 amino acids. As handled by the study authors: It was from reference gene primer amplification that nucleated cell counts were estimated. The method was immunoSEQ multiplex PCR; TCRdb's version includes in-frame clones alone and lacks a portion of them. D and trimming come from the DNA, and the V and J calls and clone size come from that table. The repertoire holds about 100,000 clones, with 65% to 90% as singletons. The rearrangement uses TRBV6-1 and TRBJ1-6; D perhaps matches TRBD1 (6 bases). The sequence was obtained from an older man with acute or convalescent COVID-19. Sequencing input: peripheral blood. The CDR3, as DNA: TGTGCCAGCAGTGAAGGGCAGGGGAGTCGCTCACCCCTCCACTTT. Its translation: CASSEGQGSRSPLHF.